The entry below describes one TCR beta chain. The entry originates in a study of T cell repertoires in ileal Crohn's disease. Study information: Postoperative therapy was given to about half: around eleven thiopurines, around 17 anti-TNF agents.

The CDR3 spans 14 residues. The V gene's germline CDR1 is SEHNR and CDR2 FQNEAQ (reference sequence). V lost 6 bases and J lost 0, with 11 bases in between. Produced via immunoSEQ multiplex PCR; TCRdb's table is partial and in-frame only. The table includes 15,000 or so clones, over 80% detected once. The sequenced sample consisted of ileal tissue. The sequence derives from an adult with Crohn's disease. The V call is TRBV7-9, the J call TRBJ1-1; perhaps TRBD1 as D (6 bases). The CDR3, as DNA: TGTGCCAGCAGTCAACAGGGACTGAACACTGAAGCTTTCTTT. Protein: CASSQQGLNTEAFF.